Following are 23 T cell receptor beta chains from one sample sequenced in a study of blood T cells in healthy people across ages. The use of a sample-barcoded 5' primer and a J-beta primer mix characterized a second PCR of 7 to 11 cycles. TCRdb recomputed calls from the 5' RACE reads with MiXCR, one row per CDR3 protein. The sample records about 970,000 distinct CDR3 sequences, 51% being singletons. Sample: blood. These receptors were obtained from a woman between 55 and 75 years old in good health.

The chain uses TRBV5-1 and TRBJ2-3; 8 bases are shared with TRBD1. CDR1 is SGHRS and CDR2 is YFSETQ in the germline V gene. Trimming at V came to 4 bases and at J to 0 bases, leaving 7 bases not matched to a gene. This CDR3 comprises 16 residues. CDR3 DNA sequence: TGCGCCAGCAGCCTCCCGACAGGGGCAAGCACAGATACGCAGTATTTT. It translates to CASSLPTGASTDTQYF.

The chain links TRBV2 to TRBJ2-5, with 11 bases matching TRBD2. CDR1 and CDR2 from the germline V gene are SNHLY and FYNNEI. The CDR3 extends over 19 amino acids. J was trimmed by 3 bases and V by 7 bases; bases with no gene match: 19. CDR3: CASTQPAPGLAGPKETQYF. Written as DNA, the CDR3 is TGTGCCAGCACCCAGCCAGCCCCTGGACTAGCGGGCCCAAAAGAGACCCAGTACTTC. The full variable domain, completed using reference TRBV2 and TRBJ2-5, is EPEVTQTPSHQVTQMGQEVILRCVPISNHLYFYWYRQILGQKVEFLVSFYNNEISEKSEIFDDQFSVERPDGSNFTLKIRSTKLEDSAMYFCASTQPAPGLAGPKETQYFGPGTRLLVL.

The chain links TRBV20-1 to TRBJ2-7; unclear D gene. Germline CDR1 reads DFQATT; CDR2 reads SNEGSKA (reference sequence). V lost 1 base, J lost 0 bases, and 7 bases lay in between. The CDR3 contains 13 residues. CDR3 sequence (DNA): TGCAGTGCTAGAGGAGCTTACTCCTACGAGCAGTACTTC. Its protein is CSARGAYSYEQYF.

As to this clonotype: A read error is possible here, since a much larger clone lies one base away. V and J are TRBV12-3 or TRBV12-4 and TRBJ1-4; 7 nucleotides line up with TRBD1. CDR3 length: 14 residues. V trimming: 5 bases; J trimming: 7 bases; junction bases outside the gene matches: 7. The CDR3 sequence: CASSEAGGGEKLFF. In DNA form, the CDR3 reads TGTGCCAGCAGTGAGGCAGGGGGAGGTGAAAAACTGTTTTTT.

The chain couples TRBV13 to TRBJ2-7; no clear D. This CDR3 is 13 amino acids long. CDR1 is PRHDT, CDR2 FYEKMQ, per germline (reference sequence). Trimming left V 4 bases short and J 5 bases short, with 12 bases between. This CDR3 reads CASSSILRNEQYF. DNA for the CDR3: TGTGCCAGCAGCTCTATCCTCAGGAACGAGCAGTACTTC.

The V and J genes are TRBV7-2 and TRBJ1-1, with D perhaps matching TRBD1 (5 bases). This CDR3 region has 13 residues. V lost 1 base, J lost 4 bases, and 7 bases lay in between. The germline V gene encodes CDR1 SGHTA and CDR2 FQGNSA. The chain's CDR3 is CASSLVGTTEAFF. Here the CDR3 DNA reads TGTGCCAGCAGCTTAGTGGGGACCACTGAAGCTTTCTTT.

This clonotype was seen only a few times. This chain connects TRBV29-1 to TRBJ2-4, with D possibly matching TRBD1 (6 bases). The CDR3 totals 13 residues. CDR1 is SQVTM and CDR2 is ANQGSEA in the germline V gene. Between the trimmed V and J ends, which lost 6 bases and 3 bases, there was a span of 12 bases. The CDR3 nucleotides read TGCAGCGTCACAGGGTTTGTCAAAAACATTCAGTACTTC. Its protein product is CSVTGFVKNIQYF.

Comment on this clonotype: At one boundary the junction diverges from the germline segment, which might be a read error. The chain has TRBV10-3 and TRBJ2-2; 7 nucleotides agree with TRBD2. Germline lookup yields CDR1 ENHRY and CDR2 SYGVKD. The CDR3 covers 16 residues. This CDR3 reads CAVSESPREDTGELFF. CDR3 bases: TGTGCCGTCAGTGAGTCGCCCCGGGAGGACACCGGGGAGCTGTTTTTT.

Written as DNA, the CDR3 is TGTGCCAGCAGTTTATTCAGGGTAGAGGGGCCCGGGGAGCTGTTTTTT. This codes for CASSLFRVEGPGELFF. This chain links TRBV28 with TRBJ2-2; D may be TRBD1 or TRBD2 (5 bases each). The length of the CDR3 is 16 residues. CDR1 and CDR2 from the germline V gene are MDHEN and SYDVKM. The germline V and J ends were trimmed by 1 base and 6 bases, with 15 bases remaining between them.

The rearrangement links TRBV5-1 to TRBJ2-6, with a tentative D call TRBD1 (5 bases). This CDR3 comprises 17 residues. V lost 0 bases and J lost 0, with 10 bases in between. Germline loops: CDR1 SGHRS, CDR2 YFSETQ. The CDR3 loop is CASSLEGVPSGANVLTF. Here the CDR3 DNA reads TGCGCCAGCAGCTTGGAAGGGGTCCCCTCTGGGGCCAACGTCCTGACTTTC.

V gene TRBV28 combines with J gene TRBJ2-5, with 10 bases aligning to TRBD2. Germline CDR1 and CDR2: MDHEN and SYDVKM. The CDR3 totals 16 residues. The trim removed 8 bases at V and 2 bases at J, leaving 11 bases unmatched. CDR3 bases: TGTGCCAGCCGGGTAGCGGGAGGTAGACGGCAAGAGACCCAGTACTTC. The encoded protein is CASRVAGGRRQETQYF.

The rearrangement uses TRBV20-1 and TRBJ1-1, with D perhaps TRBD1 (5 bases). V was shortened by 6 bases and J by 6 bases, with 17 bases between the two germline ends. The CDR3 is 13 residues long. The germline CDR1 and CDR2 sequences are DFQATT and SNEGSKA (reference sequence). The CDR3 bases are TGCAGTGCCTGGGGCCGGGAAAGGTCTGAAGCTTTCTTT. Translating it yields CSAWGRERSEAFF.

V gene TRBV6-5 combines with J gene TRBJ2-5, with unresolved D. Germline CDR1 MNHEY, CDR2 SVGAGI. Trimming stripped 6 bases from V and 11 bases from J, with 19 bases between. The CDR3 length is 13 residues. The CDR3 sequence: CASSRTVWDEQYF. The CDR3 DNA follows: TGTGCCAGCAGCCGGACGGTTTGGGATGAGCAGTACTTC.

The chain joins TRBV15 to TRBJ2-4, with D possibly TRBD1 on 5 matching bases. Per the germline V gene, CDR1 is LNHNV and CDR2 is YYDKDF (reference sequence). The CDR3 has 18 residues. With 0 bases removed from V and 8 bases from J, the gap between germline ends came to 23 bases. CDR3 bases: TGTGCCACCAGCAGAGACGTGGGAAGGGGCCTCCCGATGGACATTCAGTACTTC. It translates to CATSRDVGRGLPMDIQYF.

The chain links TRBV29-1 to TRBJ2-1, with 9 positions matching TRBD1. The CDR3 runs to 17 residues. J gave up 0 bases and V 3 bases, and 9 bases lay outside the gene matches. Germline loops: CDR1 SQVTM, CDR2 ANQGSEA. CDR3 protein: CSVEGTGSKGSYNEQFF. The CDR3 nucleotides read TGCAGCGTTGAGGGGACAGGGAGTAAAGGCTCCTACAATGAGCAGTTCTTC.

This clonotype was seen more than once but under ten times. The V call is TRBV29-1, the J call TRBJ2-7, with D hard to call. V gave up 4 bases and J gave up 0 bases, with 10 bases separating them. The CDR3 runs to 13 residues. CDR1 is SQVTM and CDR2 is ANQGSEA in the germline V gene. The CDR3 DNA follows: TGCAGCGTTGGGTCTAGATACTCCTACGAGCAGTACTTC. The encoded protein is CSVGSRYSYEQYF.

The chain is built from TRBV2 and TRBJ2-1; 7 bases fit TRBD2. V was pared by 7 bases and J by 8 bases, with 14 bases of the junction left unmatched. The CDR3 sequence is 15 residues long. Germline loops: CDR1 SNHLY, CDR2 FYNNEI. CDR3 nucleotide sequence: TGTGCCAGCACTCAAGCGGGATTAGGGGCGGATGAGCAGTTCTTC. Translation: CASTQAGLGADEQFF.

This clonotype was picked up many times. The chain recombines TRBV29-1 with TRBJ2-7; D is unresolved. CDR1 is SQVTM and CDR2 is ANQGSEA in the germline V gene. The CDR3 is made up of 11 amino acids. Trimming shortened V by 5 bases and J by 3 bases, and 8 bases separated the two germline ends. The CDR3, as DNA: TGCAGCGTTTACTTCAGCTACGAGCAGTACTTC. It is translated as CSVYFSYEQYF.

CDR3 protein: CASSDLGGTQYF. CDR3 DNA sequence: TGTGCCAGCAGTGACTTAGGGGGTACGCAGTATTTT. The chain employs TRBV6-4 and TRBJ2-3; D possibly corresponds to TRBD1 (6 bases). V lost 1 base and J 8 bases, leaving 7 bases between the germline ends. The CDR3 is made up of 12 amino acids. Germline V lookup: CDR1 MRHNA, CDR2 SNTAGT.

The rearrangement uses TRBV27 and TRBJ2-3; 10 nucleotides match TRBD1. Germline V gene lookup returns CDR1 MNHEY and CDR2 SMNVEV (reference sequence). Losses at the gene ends were 11 bases for V and 4 bases for J; bases not matched to a gene: 21. CDR3 length: 18 amino acids. In nucleotides, the CDR3 is TGTGCCTGCAACGAACTTACCCCGGGACAGGGGTCTGCAGATACGCAGTATTTT. This translates into CACNELTPGQGSADTQYF.

The chain links TRBV3-1 to TRBJ2-1, with TRBD1 matching 8 bases. The CDR3 runs 16 residues. The V gene end was trimmed by 3 bases and the J gene end by 2 bases; junction bases not matched to a gene: 6. Germline lookup yields CDR1 LGHDT and CDR2 YNNKEL (reference sequence). The CDR3 sequence: CASSHGPDRAYNEQFF. In DNA form, the CDR3 reads TGTGCCAGCAGCCATGGACCGGACAGGGCCTACAATGAGCAGTTCTTC.

The rearrangement joins TRBV7-2 to TRBJ1-5; the D is unclear. Germline loops: CDR1 SGHTA, CDR2 FQGNSA. The CDR3 contains 14 residues. With 5 bases removed from V and 8 bases from J, the gap between germline ends came to 16 bases. The CDR3 loop is CASSPRSAVKPQHF. In DNA form, the CDR3 reads TGTGCCAGCAGCCCTAGGTCCGCTGTGAAGCCCCAGCATTTT. Using reference TRBV7-2 and TRBJ1-5 for the parts outside the CDR3, the full variable domain is GAGVSQSPSNKVTEKGKDVELRCDPISGHTALYWYRQSLGQGLEFLIYFQGNSAPDKSGLPSDRFSAERTGGSVSTLTIQRTQQEDSAVYLCASSPRSAVKPQHFGDGTRLSIL.

The chain uses TRBV27 and TRBJ2-7; TRBD2 agrees at 12 bases. This CDR3 contains 19 residues. In germline, CDR1 is MNHEY, CDR2 SMNVEV (reference sequence). The V gene end was trimmed by 5 bases and the J gene end by 0 bases; junction bases not matched to a gene: 14. For the CDR3, the DNA is TGTGCCAGCAGTGCTATAACGGGACTAGCGGGTTTGAGCTCCTACGAGCAGTACTTC. It translates to CASSAITGLAGLSSYEQYF.